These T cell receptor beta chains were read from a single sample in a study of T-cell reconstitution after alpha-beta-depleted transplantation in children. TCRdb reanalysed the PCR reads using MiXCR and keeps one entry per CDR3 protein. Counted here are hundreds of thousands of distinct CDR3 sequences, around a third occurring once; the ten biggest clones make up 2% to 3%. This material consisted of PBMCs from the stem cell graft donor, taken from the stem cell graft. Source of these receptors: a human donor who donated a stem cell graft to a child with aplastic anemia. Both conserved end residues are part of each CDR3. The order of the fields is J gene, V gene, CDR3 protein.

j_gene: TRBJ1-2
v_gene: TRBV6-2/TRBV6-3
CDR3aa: CASSYPTAGTLLYGYTF

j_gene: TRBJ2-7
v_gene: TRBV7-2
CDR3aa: CASSLALFRDEQYF

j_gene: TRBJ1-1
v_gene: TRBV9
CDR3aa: CASSVEGEILDTEAFF

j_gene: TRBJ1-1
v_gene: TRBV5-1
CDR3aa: CASSFGGSRGANTEAFF

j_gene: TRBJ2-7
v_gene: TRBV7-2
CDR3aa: CASSLEGFGEQYF

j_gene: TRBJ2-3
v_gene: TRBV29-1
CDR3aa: CSVVGRNTDTQYF

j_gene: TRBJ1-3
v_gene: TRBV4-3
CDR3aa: CASSQDPDAGNTIYF

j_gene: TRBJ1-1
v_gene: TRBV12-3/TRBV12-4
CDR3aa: CASSFLARNTEAFF

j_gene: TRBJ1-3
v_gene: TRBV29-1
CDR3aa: CSVGDRDSGNTIYF

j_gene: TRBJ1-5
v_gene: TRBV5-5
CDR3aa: CASNPIDSVYSNQPQHF

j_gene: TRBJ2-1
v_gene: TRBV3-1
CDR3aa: CASTKPGGEQFF

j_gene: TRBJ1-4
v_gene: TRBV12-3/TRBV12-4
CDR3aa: CASSRHRVEKLFF

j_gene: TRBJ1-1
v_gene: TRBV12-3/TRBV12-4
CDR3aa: CASSPGGGGTEAFF

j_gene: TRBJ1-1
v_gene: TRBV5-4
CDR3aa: CASSLDLQGATEAFF

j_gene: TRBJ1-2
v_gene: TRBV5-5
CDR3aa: CASSLANGASYGYTF

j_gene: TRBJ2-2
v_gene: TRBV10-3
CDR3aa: CAIRPGQGHTGELFF

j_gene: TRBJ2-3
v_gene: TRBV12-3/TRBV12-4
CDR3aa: CASMGASTDTQYF

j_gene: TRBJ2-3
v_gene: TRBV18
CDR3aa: CASSDQRDYTDTQYF

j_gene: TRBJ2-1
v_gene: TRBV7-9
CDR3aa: CASSLPSDQKQFF

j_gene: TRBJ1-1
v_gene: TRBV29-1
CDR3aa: CSVNTGYTEAFF

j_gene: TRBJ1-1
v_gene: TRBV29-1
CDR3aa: CSVEGGQGNTEAFF

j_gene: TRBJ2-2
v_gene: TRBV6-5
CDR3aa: CASSYSGQNTGELFF

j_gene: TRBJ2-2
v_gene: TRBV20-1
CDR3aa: CSARGLADNTGELFF

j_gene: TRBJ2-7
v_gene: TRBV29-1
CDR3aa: CSVTALTGGYEQYF

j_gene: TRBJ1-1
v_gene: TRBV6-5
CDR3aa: CASSYYGRANTEAFF

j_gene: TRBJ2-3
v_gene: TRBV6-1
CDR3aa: CASRTPSTDTQYF

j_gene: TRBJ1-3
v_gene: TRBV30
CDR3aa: CAWSGTPGNTIYF

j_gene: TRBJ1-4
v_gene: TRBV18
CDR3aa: CASSRQGSEKLFF

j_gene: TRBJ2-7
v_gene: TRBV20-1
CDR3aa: CSAKHSERPSYEQYF

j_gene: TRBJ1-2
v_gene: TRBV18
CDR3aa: CASSPLPGQNYGYTF

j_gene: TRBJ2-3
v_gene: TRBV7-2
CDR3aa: CASSPPQRTDTQYF

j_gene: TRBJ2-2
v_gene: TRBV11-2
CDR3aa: CASSSYIPGTQNTGELFF

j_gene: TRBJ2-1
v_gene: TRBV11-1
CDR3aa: CASSFEDIEQFF

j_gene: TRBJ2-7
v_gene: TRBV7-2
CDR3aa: CASQGNPGTNYEQYF

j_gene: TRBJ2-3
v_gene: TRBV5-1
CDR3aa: CASSLWTAKVDTQYF

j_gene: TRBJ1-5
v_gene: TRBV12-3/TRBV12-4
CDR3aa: CASSLRGPLASNQPQHF

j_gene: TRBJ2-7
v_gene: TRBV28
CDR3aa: CASSRPGQGAYEQYF

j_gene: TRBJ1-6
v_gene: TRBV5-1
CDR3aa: CASSFDRDNSPLHF

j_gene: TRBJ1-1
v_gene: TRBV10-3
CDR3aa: CAIRGTENTEAFF

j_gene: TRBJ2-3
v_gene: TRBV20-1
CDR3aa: CSAPGLAGLGGQYF

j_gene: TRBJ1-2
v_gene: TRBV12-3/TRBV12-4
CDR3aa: CASRSPGQPTNYGYTF

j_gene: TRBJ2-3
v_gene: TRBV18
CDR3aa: CASSINLNTDTQYF

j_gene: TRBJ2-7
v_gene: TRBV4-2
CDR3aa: CASSQDTGLAGEQYF

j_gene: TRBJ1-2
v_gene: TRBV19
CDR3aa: CASRLGGAVNGYTF

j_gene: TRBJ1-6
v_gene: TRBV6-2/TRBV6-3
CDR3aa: CASNLPGDHNSPLHF

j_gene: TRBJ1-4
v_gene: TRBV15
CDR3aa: CATSRDQGNNEKLFF

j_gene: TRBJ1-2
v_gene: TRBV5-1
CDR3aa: CASSPTLGQGGSYGYTF

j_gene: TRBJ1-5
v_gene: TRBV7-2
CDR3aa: CASSLAPLPQHF

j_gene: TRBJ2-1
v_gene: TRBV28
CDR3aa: CASTQGEGLPHNEQFF

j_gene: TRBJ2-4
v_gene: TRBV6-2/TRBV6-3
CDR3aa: CASSYGHQRGAKNIQYF

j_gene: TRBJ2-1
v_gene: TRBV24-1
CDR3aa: CATSDPARGDGRQFF

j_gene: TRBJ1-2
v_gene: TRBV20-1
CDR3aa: CSASEGHRLYGYTF

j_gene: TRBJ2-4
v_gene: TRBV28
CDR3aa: CASSFGIAKNIQYF

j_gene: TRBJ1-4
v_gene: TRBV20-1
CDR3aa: CSVWTARENEKLFF